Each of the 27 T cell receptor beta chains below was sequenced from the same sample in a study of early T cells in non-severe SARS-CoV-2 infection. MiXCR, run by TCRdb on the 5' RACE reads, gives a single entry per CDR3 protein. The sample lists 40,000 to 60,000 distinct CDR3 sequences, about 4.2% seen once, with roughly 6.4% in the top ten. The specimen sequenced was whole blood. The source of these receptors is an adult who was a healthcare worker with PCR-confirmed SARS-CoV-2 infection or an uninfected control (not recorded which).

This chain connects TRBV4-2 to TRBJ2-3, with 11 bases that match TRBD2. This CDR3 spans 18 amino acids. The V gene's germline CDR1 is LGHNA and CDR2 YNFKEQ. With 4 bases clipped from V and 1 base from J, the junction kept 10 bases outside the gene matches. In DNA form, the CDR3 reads TGTGCCAGCAGCCCGACCTTTAGCGGGAGGGGACGCACAGATACGCAGTATTTT. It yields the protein CASSPTFSGRGRTDTQYF.

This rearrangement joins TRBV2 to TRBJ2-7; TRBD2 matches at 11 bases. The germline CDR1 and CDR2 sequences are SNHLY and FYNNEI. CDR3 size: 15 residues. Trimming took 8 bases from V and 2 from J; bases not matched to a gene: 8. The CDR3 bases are TGTGCCAGCTGCGGACTAGCGGGCGCGGCCTACGAGCAGTACTTC. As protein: CASCGLAGAAYEQYF.

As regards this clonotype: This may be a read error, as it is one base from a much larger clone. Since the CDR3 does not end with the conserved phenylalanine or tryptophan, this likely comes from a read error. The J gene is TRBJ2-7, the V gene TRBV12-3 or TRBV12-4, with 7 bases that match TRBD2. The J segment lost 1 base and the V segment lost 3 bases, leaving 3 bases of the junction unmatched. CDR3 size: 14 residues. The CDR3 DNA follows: TGTGCCAGCAGTTTTAGCGGGCGTTCCTACGAGCAGTACTAC. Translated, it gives CASSFSGRSYEQYY.

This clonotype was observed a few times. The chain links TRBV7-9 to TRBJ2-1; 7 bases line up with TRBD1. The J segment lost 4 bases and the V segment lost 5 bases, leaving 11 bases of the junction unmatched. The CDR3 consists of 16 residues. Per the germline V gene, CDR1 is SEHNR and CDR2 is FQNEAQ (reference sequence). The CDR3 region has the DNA TGTGCCAGCAGCCCTGTGGTGGGCAGGGGGTACAATGAGCAGTTCTTC. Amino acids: CASSPVVGRGYNEQFF.

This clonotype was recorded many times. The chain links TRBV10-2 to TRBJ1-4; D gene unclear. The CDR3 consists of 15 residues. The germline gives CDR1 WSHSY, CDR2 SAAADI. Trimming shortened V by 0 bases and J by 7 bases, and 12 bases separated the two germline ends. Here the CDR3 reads CASSESGIQGEKLFF. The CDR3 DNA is TGCGCCAGCAGTGAGTCCGGGATACAAGGTGAAAAACTGTTTTTT.

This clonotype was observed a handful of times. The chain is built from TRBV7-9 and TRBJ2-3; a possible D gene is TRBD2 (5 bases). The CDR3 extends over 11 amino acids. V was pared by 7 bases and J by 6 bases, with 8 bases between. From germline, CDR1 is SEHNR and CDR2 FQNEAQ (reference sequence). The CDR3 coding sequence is TGTGCCAGCACAACGGGGGATACGCAGTATTTT. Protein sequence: CASTTGDTQYF.

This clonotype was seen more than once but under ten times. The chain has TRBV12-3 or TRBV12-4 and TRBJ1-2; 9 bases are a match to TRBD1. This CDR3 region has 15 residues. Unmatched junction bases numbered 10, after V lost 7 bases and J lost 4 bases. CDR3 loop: CASTLQGALVYGYTF. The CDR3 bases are TGTGCCAGCACCCTACAGGGGGCTCTTGTCTATGGCTACACCTTC.

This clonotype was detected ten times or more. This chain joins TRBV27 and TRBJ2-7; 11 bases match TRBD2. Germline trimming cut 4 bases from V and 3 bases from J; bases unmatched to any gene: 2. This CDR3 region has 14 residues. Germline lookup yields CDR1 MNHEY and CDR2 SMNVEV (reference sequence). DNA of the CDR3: TGTGCCAGCAGTTCGGGACTAGCGGTCTACGAGCAGTACTTC. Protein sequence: CASSSGLAVYEQYF.

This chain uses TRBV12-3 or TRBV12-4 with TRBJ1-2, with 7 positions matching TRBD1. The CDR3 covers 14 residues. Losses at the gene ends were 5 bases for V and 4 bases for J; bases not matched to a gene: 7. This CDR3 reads CASSPGQALYGYTF. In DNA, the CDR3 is TGTGCCAGCAGTCCAGGACAGGCCCTCTATGGCTACACCTTC.

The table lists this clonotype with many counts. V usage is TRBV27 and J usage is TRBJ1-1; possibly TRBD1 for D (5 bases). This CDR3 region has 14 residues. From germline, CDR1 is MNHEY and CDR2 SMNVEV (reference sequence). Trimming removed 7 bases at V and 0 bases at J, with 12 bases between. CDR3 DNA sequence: TGTGCCAGCATAGGAGGGGTCTTGAACACTGAAGCTTTCTTT. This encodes CASIGGVLNTEAFF.

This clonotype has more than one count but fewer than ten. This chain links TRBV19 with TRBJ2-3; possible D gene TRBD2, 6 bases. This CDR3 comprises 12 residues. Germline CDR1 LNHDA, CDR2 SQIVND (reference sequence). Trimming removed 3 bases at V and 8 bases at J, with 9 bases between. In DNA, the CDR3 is TGTGCCAGTAGTATGACAGCGGGTACGCAGTATTTT. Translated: CASSMTAGTQYF.

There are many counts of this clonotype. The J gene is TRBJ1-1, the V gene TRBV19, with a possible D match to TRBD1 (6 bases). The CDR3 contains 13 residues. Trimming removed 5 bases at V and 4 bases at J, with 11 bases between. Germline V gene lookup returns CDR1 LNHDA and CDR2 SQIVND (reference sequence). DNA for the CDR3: TGTGCCAGTAGTTCCAAAGGGGGCACTGAAGCTTTCTTT. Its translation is CASSSKGGTEAFF.

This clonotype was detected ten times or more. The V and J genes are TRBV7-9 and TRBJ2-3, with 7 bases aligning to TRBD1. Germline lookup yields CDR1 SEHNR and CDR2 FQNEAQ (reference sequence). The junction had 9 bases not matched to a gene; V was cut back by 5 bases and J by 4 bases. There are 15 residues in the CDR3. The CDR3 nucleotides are TGTGCCAGCAGCCAGGGGACAGCCGGGGCAGATACGCAGTATTTT. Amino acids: CASSQGTAGADTQYF. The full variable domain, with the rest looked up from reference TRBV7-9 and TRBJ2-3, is DTGVSQNPRHKITKRGQNVTFRCDPISEHNRLYWYRQTLGQGPEFLTYFQNEAQLEKSRLLSDRFSAERPKGSFSTLEIQRTEQGDSAMYLCASSQGTAGADTQYFGPGTRLTVL.

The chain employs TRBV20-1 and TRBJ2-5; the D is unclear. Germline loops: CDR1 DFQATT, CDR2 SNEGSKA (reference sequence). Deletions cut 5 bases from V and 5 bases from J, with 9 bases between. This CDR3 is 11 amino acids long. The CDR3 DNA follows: TGCAGTGCTCCCACAATGGAGACCCAGTACTTC. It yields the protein CSAPTMETQYF.

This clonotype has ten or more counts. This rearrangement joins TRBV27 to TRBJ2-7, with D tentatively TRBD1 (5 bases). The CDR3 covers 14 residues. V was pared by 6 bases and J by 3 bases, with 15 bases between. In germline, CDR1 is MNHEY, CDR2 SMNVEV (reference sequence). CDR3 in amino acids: CASSPRTSNYEQYF. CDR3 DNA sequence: TGTGCCAGCAGCCCCCGGACATCGAACTACGAGCAGTACTTC.

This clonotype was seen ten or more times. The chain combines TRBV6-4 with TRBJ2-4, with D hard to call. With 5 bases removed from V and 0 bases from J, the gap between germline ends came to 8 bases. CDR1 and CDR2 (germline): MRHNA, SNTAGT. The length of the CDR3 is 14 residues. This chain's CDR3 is CASSPDRAKNIQYF. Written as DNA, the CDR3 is TGTGCCAGCAGTCCCGATCGAGCCAAAAACATTCAGTACTTC.

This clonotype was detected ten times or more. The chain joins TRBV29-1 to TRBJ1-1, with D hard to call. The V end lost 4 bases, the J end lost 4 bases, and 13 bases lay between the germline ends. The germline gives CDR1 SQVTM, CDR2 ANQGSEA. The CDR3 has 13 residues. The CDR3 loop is CSVGDRVGTEAFF. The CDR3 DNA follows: TGCAGCGTTGGAGATAGAGTGGGCACTGAAGCTTTCTTT.

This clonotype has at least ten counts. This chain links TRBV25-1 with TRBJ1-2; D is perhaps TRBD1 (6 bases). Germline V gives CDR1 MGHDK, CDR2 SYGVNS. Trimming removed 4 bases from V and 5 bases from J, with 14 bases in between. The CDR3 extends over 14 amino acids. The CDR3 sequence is CASSGGGQTYGYTF. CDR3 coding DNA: TGTGCCAGCAGTGGGGGGGGGCAGACTTATGGCTACACCTTC.

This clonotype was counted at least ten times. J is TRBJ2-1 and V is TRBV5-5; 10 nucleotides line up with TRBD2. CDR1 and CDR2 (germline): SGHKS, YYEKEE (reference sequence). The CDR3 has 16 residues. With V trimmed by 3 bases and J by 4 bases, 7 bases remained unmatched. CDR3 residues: CASSYGTSALYNEQFF. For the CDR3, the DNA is TGTGCCAGCAGCTACGGGACTAGCGCTTTATACAATGAGCAGTTCTTC. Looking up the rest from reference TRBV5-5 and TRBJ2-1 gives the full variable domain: DAGVTQSPTHLIKTRGQQVTLRCSPISGHKSVSWYQQVLGQGPQFIFQYYEKEERGRGNFPDRFSARQFPNYSSELNVNALLLGDSALYLCASSYGTSALYNEQFFGPGTRLTVL.

The CDR3 reads CASSLEGVSYNEQFF. The CDR3 bases are TGTGCCAGCAGTTTAGAGGGCGTATCCTACAATGAGCAGTTCTTC. V is TRBV12-3 or TRBV12-4 and J is TRBJ2-1; no clear D. This CDR3 has 15 residues. Trimming pared 1 base from V and 1 base from J, leaving 8 bases between.

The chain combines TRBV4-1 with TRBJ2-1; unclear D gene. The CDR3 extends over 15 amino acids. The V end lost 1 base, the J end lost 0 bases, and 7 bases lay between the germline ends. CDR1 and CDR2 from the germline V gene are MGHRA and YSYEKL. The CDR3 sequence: CASSQVSGSYNEQFF. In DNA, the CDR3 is TGCGCCAGCAGCCAAGTAAGTGGCTCCTACAATGAGCAGTTCTTC.

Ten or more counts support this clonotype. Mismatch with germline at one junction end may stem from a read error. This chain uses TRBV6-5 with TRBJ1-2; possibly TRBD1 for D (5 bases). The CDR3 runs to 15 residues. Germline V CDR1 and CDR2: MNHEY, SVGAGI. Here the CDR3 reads CASSYLDSSKYGYTF. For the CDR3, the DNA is TGTGCCAGCAGTTATCTAGACAGCTCTAAATATGGCTACACCTTC.

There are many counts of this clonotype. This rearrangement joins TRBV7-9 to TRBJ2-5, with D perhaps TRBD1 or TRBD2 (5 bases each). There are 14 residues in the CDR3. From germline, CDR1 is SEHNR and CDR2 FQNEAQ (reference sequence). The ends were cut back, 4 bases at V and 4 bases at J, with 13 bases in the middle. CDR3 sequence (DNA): TGTGCCAGCAGCTACCACGGGGCAGGAGAGACCCAGTACTTC. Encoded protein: CASSYHGAGETQYF.

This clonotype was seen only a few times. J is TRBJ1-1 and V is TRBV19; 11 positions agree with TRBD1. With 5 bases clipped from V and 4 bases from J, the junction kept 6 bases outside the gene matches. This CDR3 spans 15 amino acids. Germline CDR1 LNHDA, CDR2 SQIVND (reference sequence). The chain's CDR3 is CASSPRDRGGTEAFF. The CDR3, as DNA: TGTGCCAGTAGTCCGAGGGACAGGGGGGGCACTGAAGCTTTCTTT.

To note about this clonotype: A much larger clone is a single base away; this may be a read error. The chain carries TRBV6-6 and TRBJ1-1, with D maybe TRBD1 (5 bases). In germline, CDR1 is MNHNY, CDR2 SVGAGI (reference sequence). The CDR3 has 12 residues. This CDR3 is CVSSYGAPEAFF. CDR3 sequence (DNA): TGTGTCAGCAGTTACGGGGCGCCAGAAGCTTTCTTT.

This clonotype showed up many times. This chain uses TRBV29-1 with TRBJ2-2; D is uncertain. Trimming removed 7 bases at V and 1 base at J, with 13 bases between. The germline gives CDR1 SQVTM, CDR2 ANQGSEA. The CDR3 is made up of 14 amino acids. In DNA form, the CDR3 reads TGCAGCGGGCGGAAGGAAAAGAACACCGGGGAGCTGTTTTTT. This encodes CSGRKEKNTGELFF.

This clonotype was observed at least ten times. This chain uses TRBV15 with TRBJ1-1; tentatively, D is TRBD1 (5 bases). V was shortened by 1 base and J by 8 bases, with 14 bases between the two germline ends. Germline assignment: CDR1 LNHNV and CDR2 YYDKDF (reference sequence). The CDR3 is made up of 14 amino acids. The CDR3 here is CATSRVGAGSEAFF. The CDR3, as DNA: TGTGCCACCAGCAGAGTTGGGGCCGGGTCGGAAGCTTTCTTT.